This T cell receptor beta chain was sequenced during a study of blood T cells in healthy people across ages. Regarding the study as a whole: The study regarded diversity estimates from one million T cells as underestimates. A roughly linear age-dependent decrease characterized TCR beta diversity per million T cells. Both naive CD4+ cell counts and diversity were greater in long-lived donors than in aged donors.

Germline CDR1 reads SEHNR; CDR2 reads FQNEAQ (reference sequence). CDR3 length: 12 amino acids. V was trimmed by 3 bases and J by 8 bases, leaving 8 bases between them. A second PCR of roughly 6 to 12 cycles used a sample-barcoded 5' primer and a J-beta primer mix. TCRdb re-derived calls from the 5' RACE reads in MiXCR, one entry per CDR3 protein. The sample has 600,000 to 1,000,000 distinct CDR3 sequences; 20% to 30% are singletons. Worth noting for this clonotype: Its target is unknown.

In addition, the sample was reused for a study of T cells of mothers and their children. As that study records: The shaping of TCR recombination output by thymic selection is similar in related and unrelated pairs.

The sample taken for sequencing was blood. The TCR was taken from a boy under 18 in good health. The chain has TRBV7-9 and TRBJ2-1; D uncertain. The CDR3 loop reads CASSLYGYEQFF. CDR3 sequence (DNA): TGTGCCAGCAGCTTGTATGGGTATGAGCAGTTCTTC.